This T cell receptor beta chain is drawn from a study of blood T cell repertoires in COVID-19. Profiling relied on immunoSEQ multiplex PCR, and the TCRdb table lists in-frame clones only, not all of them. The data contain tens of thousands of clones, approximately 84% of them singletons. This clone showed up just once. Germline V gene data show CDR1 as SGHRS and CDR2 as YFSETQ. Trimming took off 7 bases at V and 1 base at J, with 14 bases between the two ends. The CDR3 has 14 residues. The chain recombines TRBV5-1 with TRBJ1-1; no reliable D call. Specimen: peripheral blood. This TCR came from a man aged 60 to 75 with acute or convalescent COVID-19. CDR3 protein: CASASGPTNTEAFF. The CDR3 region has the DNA TGCGCCAGCGCCTCTGGCCCAACGAACACTGAAGCTTTCTTT.